The clone carrying this T cell receptor beta chain was observed a handful of times. The data were taken from a study of molecular identifiers for immune sequencing clone quantification. J gave up 7 bases and V 6 bases, and 10 bases lay outside the gene matches. The CDR3 length is 16 residues. TCRdb itself ran the PCR reads through MiXCR, one entry per CDR3 protein. The sample contains hundreds of thousands of distinct CDR3 sequences, 24% of which appear only once. The sequence derives from a human donor in good health. Some libraries in this study had Jurkat cell RNA spiked in. The rearrangement joins TRBV12-3 or TRBV12-4 to TRBJ2-1; 12 bases are shared with TRBD2. The sequencing sample was made of naive CD8+ T cells from blood, with Jurkat cell RNA spiked in. Noted subset: FACS-sorted CD8+CD4-CCR7+CD45RA+ naive T cells. This CDR3 is CASSPSGLAGKNEQFF. CDR3 coding DNA: TGTGCCAGCAGCCCTTCGGGACTAGCGGGCAAGAATGAGCAGTTCTTC.